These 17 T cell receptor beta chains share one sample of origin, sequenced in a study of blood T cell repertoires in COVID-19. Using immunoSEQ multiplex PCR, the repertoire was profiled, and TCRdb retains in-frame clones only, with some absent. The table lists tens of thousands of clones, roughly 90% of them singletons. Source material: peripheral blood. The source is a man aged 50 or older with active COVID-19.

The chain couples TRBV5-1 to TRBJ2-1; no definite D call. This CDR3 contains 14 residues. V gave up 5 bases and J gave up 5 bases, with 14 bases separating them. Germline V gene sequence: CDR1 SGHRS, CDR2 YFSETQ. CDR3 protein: CASRPTNLNNEQFF. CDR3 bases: TGCGCCAGCAGGCCCACCAACCTAAACAATGAGCAGTTCTTC.

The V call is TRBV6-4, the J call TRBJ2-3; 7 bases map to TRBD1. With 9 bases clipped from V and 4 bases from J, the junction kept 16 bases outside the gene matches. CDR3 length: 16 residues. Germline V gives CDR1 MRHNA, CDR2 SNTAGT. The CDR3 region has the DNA TGTGCCAGATGGTGCAGGGGGTATCGTCATGCAGATACGCAGTATTTT. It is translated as CARWCRGYRHADTQYF.

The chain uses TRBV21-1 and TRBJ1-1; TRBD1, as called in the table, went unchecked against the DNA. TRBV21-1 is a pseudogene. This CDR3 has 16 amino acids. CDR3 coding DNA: TGTGCCAGCAGCACTTGGACAGGGGCTCCGAACACTGAAGCTTTCTTT. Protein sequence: CASSTWTGAPNTEAFF.

CDR3 in DNA: TGTGCTAGTGGTTTCCGCCCATCGGGACAGGGCCGAGGCACTGAAGCTTTCTTT. It is translated as CASGFRPSGQGRGTEAFF. The rearrangement uses TRBV12-5 and TRBJ1-1, with TRBD1 matching over 9 bases. J lost 4 bases, V lost 3 bases, and 15 bases had no gene match. The germline V gene encodes CDR1 LGHNT and CDR2 FRNRAP. The CDR3 consists of 18 residues.

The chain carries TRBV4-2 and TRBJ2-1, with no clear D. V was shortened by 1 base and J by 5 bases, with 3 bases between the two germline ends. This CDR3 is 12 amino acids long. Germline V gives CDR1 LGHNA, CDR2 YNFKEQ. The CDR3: CASSQADNEQFF. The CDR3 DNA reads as TGTGCCAGCAGCCAAGCAGACAATGAGCAGTTCTTC.

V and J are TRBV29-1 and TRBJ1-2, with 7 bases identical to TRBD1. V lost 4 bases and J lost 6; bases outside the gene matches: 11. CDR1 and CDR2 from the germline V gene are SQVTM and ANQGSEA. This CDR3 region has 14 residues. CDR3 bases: TGCAGCGTTGCTAGAGGGGGCCTCATCGATGGCTACACCTTC. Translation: CSVARGGLIDGYTF.

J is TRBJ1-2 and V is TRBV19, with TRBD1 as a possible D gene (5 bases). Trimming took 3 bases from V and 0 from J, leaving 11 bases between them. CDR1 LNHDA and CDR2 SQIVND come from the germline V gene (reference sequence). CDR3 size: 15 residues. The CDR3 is CASSILRDSNYGYTF. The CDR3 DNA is TGTGCCAGTAGTATCCTCCGGGACTCTAACTATGGCTACACCTTC.

This CDR3 is CASNLDRGKTPLHF. The CDR3 nucleotides read TGTGCCAGCAATCTCGACAGGGGGAAAACACCCCTCCACTTT. The chain joins TRBV6-6 to TRBJ1-6; 9 nucleotides match TRBD1. V lost 7 bases, J lost 11 bases, and 9 bases stayed unmatched. Germline V gene data show CDR1 as MNHNY and CDR2 as SVGAGI (reference sequence). The CDR3 totals 14 residues.

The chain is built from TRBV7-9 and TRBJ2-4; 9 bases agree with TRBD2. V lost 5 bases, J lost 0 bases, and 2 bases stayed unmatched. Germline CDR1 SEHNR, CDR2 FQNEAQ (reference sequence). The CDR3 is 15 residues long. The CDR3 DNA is TGTGCCAGCAGCGGCGGGGGGGTAGCCAAAAACATTCAGTACTTC. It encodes CASSGGGVAKNIQYF.

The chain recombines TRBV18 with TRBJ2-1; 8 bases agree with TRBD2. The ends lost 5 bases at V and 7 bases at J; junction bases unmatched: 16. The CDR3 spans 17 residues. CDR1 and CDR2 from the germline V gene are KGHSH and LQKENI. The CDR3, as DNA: TGTGCCAGCTCATCACTCGGGACTAGAAGGTTTTTAAATGAGCAGTTCTTC. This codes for CASSSLGTRRFLNEQFF.

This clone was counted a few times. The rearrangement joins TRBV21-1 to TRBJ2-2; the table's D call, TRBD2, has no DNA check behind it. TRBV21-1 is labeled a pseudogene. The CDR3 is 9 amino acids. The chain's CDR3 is CALSGELFF. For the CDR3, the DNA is TGTGCTTTGAGCGGGGAGCTGTTTTTT.

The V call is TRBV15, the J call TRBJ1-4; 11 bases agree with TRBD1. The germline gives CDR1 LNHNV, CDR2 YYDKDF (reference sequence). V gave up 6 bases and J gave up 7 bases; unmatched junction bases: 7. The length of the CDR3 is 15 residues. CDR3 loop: CATSSRGTGGEKLFF. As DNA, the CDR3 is TGTGCCACCAGTTCAAGAGGGACAGGGGGTGAAAAACTGTTTTTT.

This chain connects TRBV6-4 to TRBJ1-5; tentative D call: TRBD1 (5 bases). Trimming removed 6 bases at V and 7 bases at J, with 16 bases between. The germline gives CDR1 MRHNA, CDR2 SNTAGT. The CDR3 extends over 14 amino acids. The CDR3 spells CASSQDRGGQPQHF. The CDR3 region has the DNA TGTGCCAGCAGCCAAGACAGAGGCGGACAGCCCCAGCATTTT.

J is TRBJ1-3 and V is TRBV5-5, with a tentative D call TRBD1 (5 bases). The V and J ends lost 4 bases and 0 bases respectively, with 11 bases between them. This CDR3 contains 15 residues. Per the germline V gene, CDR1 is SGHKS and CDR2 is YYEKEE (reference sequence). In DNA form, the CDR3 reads TGTGCCAGCAGCAAGGAGGGGTCCTCTGGAAACACCATATATTTT. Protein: CASSKEGSSGNTIYF.

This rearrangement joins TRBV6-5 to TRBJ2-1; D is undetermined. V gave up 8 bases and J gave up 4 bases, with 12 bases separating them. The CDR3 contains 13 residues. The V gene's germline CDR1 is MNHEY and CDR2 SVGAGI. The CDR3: CASHRTGYNEQFF. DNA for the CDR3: TGTGCCAGCCACCGTACCGGTTACAATGAGCAGTTCTTC.

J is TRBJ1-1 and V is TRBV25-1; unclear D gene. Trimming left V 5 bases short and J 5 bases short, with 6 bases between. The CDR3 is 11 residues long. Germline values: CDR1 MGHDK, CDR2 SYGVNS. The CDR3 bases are TGTGCCAGCAGTCCGGGGACTGAAGCTTTCTTT. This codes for CASSPGTEAFF.

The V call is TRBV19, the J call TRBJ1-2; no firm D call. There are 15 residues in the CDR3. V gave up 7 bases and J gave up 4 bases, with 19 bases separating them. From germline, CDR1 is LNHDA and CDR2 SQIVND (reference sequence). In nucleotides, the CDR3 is TGTGCCAGTAATTACCCGGTCCTATTTACCTATGGCTACACCTTC. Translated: CASNYPVLFTYGYTF.